The T cell receptor (beta chain) described here comes from a study of T cells in Graves' hyperthyroidism and ophthalmopathy. The CDR3 regions of TCR beta were amplified from RNA transcripts. First-round RT-PCR with HTBI primers amplified the TCR CDR3 region. TCRdb redid the calling of the multiplex PCR reads with MiXCR, one entry per CDR3 protein. The data contain about 640,000 distinct CDR3 sequences, approximately 15% of them seen just once; the ten biggest clones take up approximately 12%. This clonotype was detected ten times or more. As yet, its antigen is unknown. Study-level findings and limits: Ophthalmopathy was predicted by the model a median of about 6.5 months ahead of onset.

V lost 0 bases and J lost 6, with 9 bases in between. Germline V gene sequence: CDR1 SGHRS, CDR2 YFSETQ. There are 14 residues in the CDR3. This chain joins TRBV5-1 and TRBJ2-2; D remains unclear. This clonotype was sampled from a woman aged 50 to 65 with Graves' ophthalmopathy. The specimen sequenced was blood. The CDR3 nucleotides are TGCGCCAGCAGCTTGGGCCCCAAGGCCGGGGAGCTGTTTTTT. As protein: CASSLGPKAGELFF.